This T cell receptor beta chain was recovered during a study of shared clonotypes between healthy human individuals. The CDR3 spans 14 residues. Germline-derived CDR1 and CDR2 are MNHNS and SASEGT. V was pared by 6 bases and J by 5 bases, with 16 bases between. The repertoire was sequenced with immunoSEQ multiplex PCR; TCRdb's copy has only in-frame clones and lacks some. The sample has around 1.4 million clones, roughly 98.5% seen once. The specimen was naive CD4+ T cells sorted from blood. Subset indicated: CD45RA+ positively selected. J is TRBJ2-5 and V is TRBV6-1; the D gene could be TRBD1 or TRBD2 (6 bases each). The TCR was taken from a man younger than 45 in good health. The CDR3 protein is CASRPRGRGETQYF. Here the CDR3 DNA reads TGTGCCAGCAGGCCCAGGGGCCGGGGGGAGACCCAGTACTTC.